Listed below are T cell receptor beta chains from one sample, sequenced in a study of cytomegalovirus exposure and HLA in healthy donors. The protocol was immunoSEQ multiplex PCR, while the TCRdb copy is restricted to in-frame clones and leaves out a portion. In the table there are roughly 88,000 clones, approximately 80% of which are singletons. The source material was PBMCs. The receptors here all came from a man aged 25 to 45 in good health and CMV-seropositive. Each CDR3 is given with its conserved first and last residue. D genes are given only for firm matches. Size is omitted from some rows. Given values are once, few, many or a class for expanded clones.

v_call	d_call	cdr3_length	j_call	clone_size	cdr3_aa	cdr3_nt
TRBV21-1	NA	20	TRBJ2-2	few	CASSKSDRERFLANTGELFF	TGTGCCAGCAGCAAATCGGACAGGGAAAGGTTTCTCGCGAACACCGGGGAGCTGTTTTTT
TRBV4-3	NA	13	TRBJ2-3	NA	CASSQGDSDTQYF	TGCGCCAGCAGCCAAGGAGACTCAGATACGCAGTATTTT
TRBV28	NA	13	TRBJ1-4	NA	CASWTAPNEKLFF	TGTGCCAGCTGGACAGCCCCTAATGAAAAACTGTTTTTT
TRBV11-2	NA	15	TRBJ1-5	NA	CASSLDGKRDQPQHF	TGTGCCAGCAGCTTAGACGGGAAGCGCGATCAGCCCCAGCATTTT
TRBV6-6	NA	13	TRBJ1-5	NA	CASSYVGSQPQHF	TGTGCCAGCAGTTACGTGGGGAGTCAGCCCCAGCATTTT
TRBV27	TRBD1	15	TRBJ1-2	NA	CASSLFGTGEYGYTF	TGTGCCAGCAGTTTATTCGGGACAGGGGAGTATGGCTACACCTTC
TRBV27	TRBD1	16	TRBJ2-7	NA	CASSSTPTGGFMGQYF	TGTGCCAGCAGTTCAACCCCGACAGGGGGATTCATGGGGCAGTACTTC
TRBV6-6	NA	16	TRBJ2-1	NA	CASRGSDSPSYNEQFF	TGTGCCAGCAGGGGATCGGACAGCCCCTCCTACAATGAGCAGTTCTTC
TRBV5-4	TRBD2	15	TRBJ2-3	few	CASSLKTSGVDTQYF	TGTGCCAGCAGCTTAAAGACTAGCGGGGTGGATACGCAGTATTTT
TRBV5-1	NA	13	TRBJ1-2	NA	CASSSRGGYGYTF	TGCGCCAGCAGCTCACGAGGGGGCTATGGCTACACCTTC
TRBV28	TRBD2	14	TRBJ2-3	few	CASSLGTRADTQYF	TGTGCCAGCAGTCTAGGGACTAGGGCAGATACGCAGTATTTT
TRBV7-9	NA	14	TRBJ1-2	NA	CASSPGAGIYGYTF	TGTGCCAGCAGCCCTGGGGCAGGGATCTATGGCTACACCTTC
TRBV14	TRBD1	16	TRBJ2-7	NA	CASSHSAGGFPYEQYF	TGTGCCAGCAGCCATTCTGCAGGGGGCTTTCCCTACGAGCAGTACTTC
TRBV30	TRBD2	14	TRBJ2-2	NA	CAWKSGGSLGELFF	TGTGCCTGGAAATCGGGCGGGAGCCTCGGGGAGCTGTTTTTT
TRBV11-2	NA	14	TRBJ1-1	NA	CASSLMAGNTEAFF	TGTGCCAGCAGCTTAATGGCGGGGAACACTGAAGCTTTCTTT
TRBV4-1	TRBD1	14	TRBJ1-1	NA	CASSQIKGQGKAFF	TGCGCCAGCAGCCAAATCAAAGGACAGGGCAAAGCTTTCTTT
TRBV19	NA	16	TRBJ1-2	NA	CASSIGSGSGTYGYTF	TGTGCCAGTAGTATAGGAAGCGGGAGTGGCACTTATGGCTACACCTTC
TRBV30	TRBD1	16	TRBJ1-4	NA	CAWTSRDRVLGEKLFF	TGTGCCTGGACGTCCCGGGACAGGGTACTGGGTGAAAAACTGTTTTTT
TRBV23-1	TRBD1	15	TRBJ1-2	NA	CASSLLGQGKGGYTF	TGCGCCAGCAGTCTCCTGGGACAGGGAAAGGGCGGCTACACCTTC
TRBV19	TRBD1	15	TRBJ1-5	NA	CASSPRDSQNQPQHF	TGTGCCAGTAGTCCCCGGGACAGCCAGAATCAGCCCCAGCATTTT
TRBV7-2	NA	13	TRBJ1-5	few	CASSQNSNQPQHF	TGTGCCAGCAGCCAGAATAGCAATCAGCCCCAGCATTTT
TRBV27	TRBD2	15	TRBJ2-5	NA	CASSMTSGSIETQYF	TGTGCCAGCAGTATGACTAGCGGGAGTATAGAGACCCAGTACTTC
TRBV6-5	NA	14	TRBJ1-1	NA	CASSYWRGDTEAFF	TGTGCCAGCAGTTACTGGCGGGGGGACACTGAAGCTTTCTTT
TRBV13	NA	18	TRBJ2-6	NA	CASSLATGVSSGANVLTF	TGTGCCAGCAGCTTGGCGACAGGCGTATCCTCTGGGGCCAACGTCCTGACTTTC
TRBV27	NA	16	TRBJ2-4	NA	CASSPIGASSKNIQYF	TGTGCCAGCAGTCCCATTGGTGCTAGCTCCAAAAACATTCAGTACTTC
TRBV6-1	TRBD1	13	TRBJ2-7	NA	CASNRDRAYEQYF	TGTGCCAGTAACCGGGACAGAGCCTACGAGCAGTACTTC
TRBV9	NA	14	TRBJ2-5	NA	CASSVVESQETQYF	TGTGCCAGCAGCGTAGTGGAGTCCCAAGAGACCCAGTACTTC
TRBV9	TRBD1	19	TRBJ2-6	NA	CASSVSPGGQGTGANVLTF	TGTGCCAGCAGCGTTTCTCCGGGGGGACAGGGTACTGGGGCCAACGTCCTGACTTTC
TRBV6-5	NA	14	TRBJ1-2	NA	CASSYGSVGYGYTF	TGTGCCAGCAGTTACGGTAGTGTCGGCTATGGCTACACCTTC
TRBV29-1	NA	15	TRBJ2-5	NA	CSASVGTGLPETQYF	TGCAGCGCCTCAGTCGGGACTGGTCTTCCAGAGACCCAGTACTTC
TRBV6-1	NA	12	TRBJ1-1	NA	CAGSGLGTEAFF	TGTGCCGGGTCAGGGTTGGGCACTGAAGCTTTCTTT
TRBV19	NA	13	TRBJ1-1	few	CASRIQANTEAFF	TGTGCCAGTAGGATACAAGCGAACACTGAAGCTTTCTTT
TRBV6-6	NA	13	TRBJ2-4	NA	CASLGLRGNIQYF	TGTGCCAGCTTGGGACTCCGGGGAAACATTCAGTACTTC
TRBV18	NA	14	TRBJ1-3	NA	CASSPPGNGNTIYF	TGTGCCAGCTCACCACCCGGGAATGGAAACACCATATATTTT
TRBV5-1	NA	14	TRBJ1-1	NA	CASSSPREDTEAFF	TGCGCCAGCAGCTCCCCGCGGGAGGACACTGAAGCTTTCTTT
TRBV4-1	NA	16	TRBJ2-7	few	CASSQGNAAGDEEQYF	TGCGCCAGCAGCCAAGGGAATGCAGCAGGGGACGAGGAGCAGTACTTC
TRBV28	TRBD1	15	TRBJ1-4	NA	CASSSSGQGGEKLFF	TGTGCCAGCAGTTCTTCAGGGCAGGGGGGTGAAAAACTGTTTTTT
TRBV5-1	NA	15	TRBJ1-3	NA	CASSPGVVSGNTIYF	TGCGCCAGCAGCCCGGGGGTGGTCTCTGGAAACACCATATATTTT
TRBV28	TRBD1	17	TRBJ2-7	NA	CASSSLGRSGQTYEQYF	TGTGCCAGCAGTTCCCTCGGACGCTCGGGACAGACCTACGAGCAGTACTTC
TRBV7-9	NA	14	TRBJ2-3	NA	CASSFGRGTDTQYF	TGTGCCAGCAGCTTTGGTCGGGGCACAGATACGCAGTATTTT
TRBV9	TRBD1	14	TRBJ1-2	NA	CASRQQGANYGYTF	TGTGCCAGCAGACAGCAGGGGGCTAACTATGGCTACACCTTC
TRBV27	TRBD1	15	TRBJ2-2	NA	CASGTGGAGTGELFF	TGTGCCAGCGGGACAGGGGGCGCCGGCACCGGGGAGCTGTTTTTT
TRBV13	TRBD1	14	TRBJ1-1	few	CASSAGQGHTEAFF	TGTGCCAGCAGTGCCGGACAGGGGCACACTGAAGCTTTCTTT
TRBV7-9	NA	12	TRBJ2-7	NA	CAAGSSSYEQYF	TGTGCCGCGGGGTCCAGCTCCTACGAGCAGTACTTC
TRBV10-3	NA	12	TRBJ1-2	once	CAISVTSYGYTF	TGTGCCATCAGTGTGACAAGTTATGGCTACACCTTC
TRBV19	NA	18	TRBJ1-6	NA	CASSSAWGPSSYNSPLHF	TGTGCCAGTAGTTCCGCCTGGGGGCCCAGCTCCTATAATTCACCCCTCCACTTT
TRBV19	TRBD1	15	TRBJ2-1	NA	CASSTGQGRNNEQFF	TGTGCCAGTAGCACGGGACAGGGCCGAAACAATGAGCAGTTCTTC
TRBV9	TRBD2	15	TRBJ2-7	NA	CAGSVSGGTNSEQYF	TGTGCCGGCAGCGTTTCAGGCGGGACTAACAGCGAGCAGTACTTC
TRBV28	NA	11	TRBJ1-1	NA	CASSINTEAFF	TGTGCCAGCAGTATAAACACCGAAGCTTTCTTT
TRBV5-1	TRBD1	14	TRBJ1-1	NA	CASSLGTGSSEAFF	TGCGCCAGCAGCTTGGGGACAGGGTCATCTGAAGCTTTCTTT
TRBV28	TRBD2	14	TRBJ2-7	NA	CASMGLSRAYEQYF	TGTGCCAGCATGGGACTAAGCAGAGCCTACGAGCAGTACTTC
TRBV29-1	NA	15	TRBJ2-3	few	CSVEDLPGHRDTQYF	TGCAGCGTTGAAGATCTCCCAGGGCACAGAGATACGCAGTATTTT
TRBV5-4	NA	15	TRBJ1-1	NA	CASSQRGGRYTEAFF	TGTGCCAGCAGCCAACGCGGGGGGAGATACACTGAAGCTTTCTTT
TRBV10-3	NA	14	TRBJ1-2	NA	CAISGELRADGYTF	TGTGCCATCAGTGGGGAGTTGAGGGCCGATGGCTACACCTTC
TRBV7-9	TRBD2	14	TRBJ2-7	NA	CASSLGLAGYEQYF	TGTGCCAGCAGCCTGGGACTAGCAGGCTACGAGCAGTACTTC
TRBV9	NA	15	TRBJ2-3	NA	CASTLTGVSTDTQYF	TGTGCCAGCACCTTAACAGGTGTTAGCACAGATACGCAGTATTTT
TRBV15	NA	11	TRBJ1-2	once	CATSRGYGYTF	TGTGCCACCAGTCGCGGCTATGGCTACACCTTC
TRBV4-3	NA	15	TRBJ2-7	NA	CASSRAGKGVYEQYF	TGCGCCAGCAGCCGAGCAGGGAAAGGAGTCTACGAGCAGTACTTC
TRBV9	NA	15	TRBJ2-3	NA	CASSGRGYSTDTQYF	TGTGCCAGCAGCGGTCGGGGTTATAGCACAGATACGCAGTATTTT
TRBV6-1	NA	13	TRBJ1-1	NA	CASSKQGDTEAFF	TGTGCCAGCAGTAAACAGGGTGACACTGAAGCTTTCTTT